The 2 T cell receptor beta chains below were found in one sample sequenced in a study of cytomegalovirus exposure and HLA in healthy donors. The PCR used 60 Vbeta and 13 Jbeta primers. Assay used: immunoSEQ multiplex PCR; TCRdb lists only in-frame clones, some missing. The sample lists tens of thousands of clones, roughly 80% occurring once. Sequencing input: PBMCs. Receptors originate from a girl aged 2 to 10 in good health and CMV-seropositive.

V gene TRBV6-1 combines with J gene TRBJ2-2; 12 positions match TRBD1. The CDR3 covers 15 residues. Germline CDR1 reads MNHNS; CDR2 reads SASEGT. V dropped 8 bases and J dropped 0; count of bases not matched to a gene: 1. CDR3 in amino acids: CASRDRGPNTGELFF. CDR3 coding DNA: TGTGCCAGCCGGGACAGGGGGCCGAACACCGGGGAGCTGTTTTTT.

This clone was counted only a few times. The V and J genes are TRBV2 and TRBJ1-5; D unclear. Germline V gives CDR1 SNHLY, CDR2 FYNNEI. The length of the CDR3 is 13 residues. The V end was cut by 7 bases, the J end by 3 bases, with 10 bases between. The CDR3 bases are TGTGCCAGCACTTCCCGGTTCAATCAGCCCCAGCATTTT. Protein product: CASTSRFNQPQHF.